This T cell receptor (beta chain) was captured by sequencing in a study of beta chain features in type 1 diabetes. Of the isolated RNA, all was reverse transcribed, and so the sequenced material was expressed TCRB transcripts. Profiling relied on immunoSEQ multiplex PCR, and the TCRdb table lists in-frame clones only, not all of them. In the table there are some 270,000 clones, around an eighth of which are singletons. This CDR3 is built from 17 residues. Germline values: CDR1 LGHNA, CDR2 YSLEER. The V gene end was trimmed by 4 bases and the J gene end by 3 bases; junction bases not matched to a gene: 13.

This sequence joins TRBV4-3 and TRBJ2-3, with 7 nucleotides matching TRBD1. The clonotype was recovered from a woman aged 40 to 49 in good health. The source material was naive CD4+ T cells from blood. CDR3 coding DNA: TGCGCCAGCAGCCTGCAGCCAGGGACAGTCTGGACAGATACGCAGTATTTT. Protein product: CASSLQPGTVWTDTQYF.